This entry features one T cell receptor beta chain sequence. This sample stems from a study of cytomegalovirus exposure and HLA in healthy donors. The PCR was carried out with 60 Vbeta primers and 13 Jbeta primers. Sequencing was performed with immunoSEQ multiplex PCR; in TCRdb, only in-frame clones are kept and a portion is missing. The table records some 120,000 clones, roughly 80% of them present only once. The junction had 4 bases not matched to a gene; V was cut back by 0 bases and J by 2 bases. The CDR3 runs 15 residues. Germline V lookup: CDR1 MNHEY, CDR2 SVGAGI. This TCR derives from a man between 25 and 39 years old in good health and CMV-seropositive. The genes are TRBV6-5 and TRBJ2-7, with 7 bases matching TRBD2. The sample comprised PBMCs. The CDR3 DNA reads as TGTGCCAGCAGTTACTCGCGACTAGCAACCTACGAGCAGTACTTC. Amino acids: CASSYSRLATYEQYF.